This is a list of T cell receptor beta chains from one sample in a study of radiotherapy plus CTLA-4 blockade in lung cancer. Sequencing was performed with immunoSEQ multiplex PCR; in TCRdb, only in-frame clones are kept and a portion is missing. The top ten hold approximately 24% of the sample, which has some 73,000 clones, about 78% seen once. The source was peripheral blood, collected from a patient treated with radiotherapy plus ipilimumab. The receptors were sampled from a human donor with non-small cell lung cancer whose response to radiotherapy plus ipilimumab could not be evaluated. Some clones in this sample may be carry-over from other donors' samples. The CDR3 runs from the conserved cysteine through the conserved F or W. The D gene is left open where the match is weak. Size is omitted from some rows. Given values are once, few, many or a class for expanded clones.

clone size | J gene | V gene | D gene | CDR3 DNA | CDR3 protein
NA | TRBJ1-3 | TRBV6-1 | NA | TGTGCCAGCAGGCCAGTCGGGGGATACACCATATATTTT | CASRPVGGYTIYF
few | TRBJ1-3 | TRBV5-6 | NA | TGTGCCAGCAGCTTGAGGGGCGCCTCTGGAAACACCATATATTTT | CASSLRGASGNTIYF
NA | TRBJ1-2 | TRBV6-6 | NA | TGTGCCAGCAGTTACGAGGGTTCCTATGGCTACACCTTC | CASSYEGSYGYTF
NA | TRBJ2-7 | TRBV7-8 | NA | TGTGCCAGCAGCGGCGGGGCGACCTACGAGCAGTACTTC | CASSGGATYEQYF
NA | TRBJ2-3 | TRBV18 | TRBD2 | TGTGCCAGCTCACCGGGACTAGCGGGGGCTGTTGGCACAGATACGCAGTATTTT | CASSPGLAGAVGTDTQYF
NA | TRBJ1-1 | TRBV29-1 | TRBD1 | TGCAGCGTTGGGGGACAGTTCGAAGGAGGTTTCTTT | CSVGGQFEGGFF
few | TRBJ2-7 | TRBV7-2 | NA | TGTGCCAGCAGCTTAGCTCGCAGCTACGAGCAGTACTTC | CASSLARSYEQYF
NA | TRBJ2-7 | TRBV10-3 | NA | TGTGCCATCAGTGTCTACATCGCCGACTACGAGCGGTACTTC | CAISVYIADYERYF
NA | TRBJ2-7 | TRBV5-5 | NA | TGTGCCAGCAGCTTGTGGCAGGGGTCCTACGAGCAGTACTTC | CASSLWQGSYEQYF
NA | TRBJ2-2 | TRBV4-2 | TRBD2 | TGTGCCAGCAGCCAAGAGTCCCGCTCCGGGGGGGCGTCTGGGGAGCTGTTTTTT | CASSQESRSGGASGELFF
once | TRBJ1-1 | TRBV19 | NA | TGTGCCAGTAGTATTAACAGCCGGCTGAACACTGAAGCTTTCTTT | CASSINSRLNTEAFF
NA | TRBJ2-1 | TRBV19 | NA | TGTGCCAGTAGTATTAGGGCAGGGGAGCAGTTCTTC | CASSIRAGEQFF
NA | TRBJ2-2 | TRBV7-3 | NA | TGTGCCAGCAGCGGTGGAGTAGGGGAGCTGTTTTTT | CASSGGVGELFF
NA | TRBJ2-7 | TRBV10-3 | NA | TGTGCCATCACAAAGGGGGGGGGAAGCTCCTACGAGCAGTACTTC | CAITKGGGSSYEQYF
few | TRBJ1-5 | TRBV7-2 | TRBD1 | TGTGCCAGCAGCTTAGCCCCGGGACAGAACAATCAGCCCCAGCATTTT | CASSLAPGQNNQPQHF
NA | TRBJ2-1 | TRBV5-1 | TRBD1 | TGCGCCAGCAGCTTGGCCGGACAGGGGGCACACAATGAGCAGTTCTTC | CASSLAGQGAHNEQFF
few | TRBJ2-7 | TRBV2 | TRBD1 | TGTGCCAGCAGTTATGCCTCGGGACAGGGGACCTACGAGCAGTACTTC | CASSYASGQGTYEQYF
NA | TRBJ2-7 | TRBV4-3 | TRBD1 | TGCGCCAGCAGCCTCGGACAGGGGCCTTCCTACGAGCAGTACTTC | CASSLGQGPSYEQYF
few | TRBJ2-2 | TRBV6-5 | NA | TGTGCCAGCAGGGGCAGTTCCACCGGGGAGCTGTTTTTT | CASRGSSTGELFF
NA | TRBJ2-7 | TRBV7-2 | NA | TGTGCCAGCAGCGTGGGGGGTCCTGTGGGCTACGAGCAGTACTTC | CASSVGGPVGYEQYF
once | TRBJ2-1 | TRBV4-2 | NA | TGTGCCAGCAGCCAAGCCGCGCGGCAGTTCTTC | CASSQAARQFF
NA | TRBJ2-2 | TRBV5-4 | TRBD2 | TGTGCCAGCAGCGACCTTACCGGCTTAGCGGGGGGCTACACCGGGGAGCTGTTTTTT | CASSDLTGLAGGYTGELFF
NA | TRBJ2-1 | TRBV7-6 | TRBD2 | TGTGCCAGCAGCGCGAGCGGGGGGTACTACAATGAGCAGTTCTTC | CASSASGGYYNEQFF
NA | TRBJ2-3 | TRBV9 | TRBD1 | TGTGCCAGCAGCGTAGAGACAGGGGCCCAGGATACGCAGTATTTT | CASSVETGAQDTQYF
NA | TRBJ2-3 | TRBV13 | NA | TGTGCCAGCAGCTTAGGCTACTGGGGGGGCGCCGGGGTTAGCACAGATACGCAGTATTTT | CASSLGYWGGAGVSTDTQYF
NA | TRBJ1-6 | TRBV28 | NA | TGTGCCATTTCCCGGGAGGTCCTTTATAATTCACCCCTCCACTTT | CAISREVLYNSPLHF
few | TRBJ2-3 | TRBV4-2 | NA | TGTGCCAGCAGCCAAGAAACACTAGCATGGGATACGCAGTATTTT | CASSQETLAWDTQYF